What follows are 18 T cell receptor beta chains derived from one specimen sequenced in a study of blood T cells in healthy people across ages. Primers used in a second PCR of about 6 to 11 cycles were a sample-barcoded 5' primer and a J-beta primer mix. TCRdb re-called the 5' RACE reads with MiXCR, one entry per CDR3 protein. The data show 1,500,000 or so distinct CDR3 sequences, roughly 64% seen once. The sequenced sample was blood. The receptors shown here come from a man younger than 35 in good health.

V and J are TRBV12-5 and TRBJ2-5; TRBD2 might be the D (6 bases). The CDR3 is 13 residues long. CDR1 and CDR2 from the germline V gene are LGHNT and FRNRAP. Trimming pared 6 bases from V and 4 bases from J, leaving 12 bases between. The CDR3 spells CASGISGTETQYF. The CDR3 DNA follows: TGTGCTAGTGGCATTAGCGGAACAGAGACCCAGTACTTC. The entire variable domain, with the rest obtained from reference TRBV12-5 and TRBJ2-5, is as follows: DARVTQTPRHKVTEMGQEVTMRCQPILGHNTVFWYRQTMMQGLELLAYFRNRAPLDDSGMPKDRFSAEMPDATLATLKIQPSEPRDSAVYFCASGISGTETQYFGPGTRLLVL.

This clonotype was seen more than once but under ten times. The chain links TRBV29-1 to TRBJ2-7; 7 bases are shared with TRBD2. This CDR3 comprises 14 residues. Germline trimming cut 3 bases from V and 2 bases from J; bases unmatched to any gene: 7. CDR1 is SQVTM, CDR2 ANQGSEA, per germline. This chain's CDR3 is CSVEIEGGPYEQYF. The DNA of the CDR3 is TGCAGCGTTGAGATAGAGGGAGGGCCCTACGAGCAGTACTTC.

CDR3 bases: TGCAGTGCCAGAACGACAGGGGAACAGTATGGCTACACCTTC. It translates to CSARTTGEQYGYTF. The genes are TRBV20-1 and TRBJ1-2, with 8 bases aligning to TRBD1. The CDR3 runs to 14 residues. The V gene's germline CDR1 is DFQATT and CDR2 SNEGSKA (reference sequence). Losses at the gene ends were 6 bases for V and 5 bases for J; bases not matched to a gene: 11.

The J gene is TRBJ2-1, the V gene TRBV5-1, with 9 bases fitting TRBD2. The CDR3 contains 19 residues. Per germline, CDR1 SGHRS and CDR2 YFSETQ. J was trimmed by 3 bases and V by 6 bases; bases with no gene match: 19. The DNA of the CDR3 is TGCGCCAGCACCGAGATGAAAGCGGGGGGCCTCCCCTACTACAATGAGCAGTTCTTC. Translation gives CASTEMKAGGLPYYNEQFF.

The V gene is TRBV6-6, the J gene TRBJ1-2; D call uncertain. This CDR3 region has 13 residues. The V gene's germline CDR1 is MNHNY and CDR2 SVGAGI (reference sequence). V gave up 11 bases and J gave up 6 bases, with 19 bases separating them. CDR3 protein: CAAGWERVNGYTF. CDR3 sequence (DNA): TGTGCCGCGGGGTGGGAGAGGGTCAATGGCTACACCTTC.

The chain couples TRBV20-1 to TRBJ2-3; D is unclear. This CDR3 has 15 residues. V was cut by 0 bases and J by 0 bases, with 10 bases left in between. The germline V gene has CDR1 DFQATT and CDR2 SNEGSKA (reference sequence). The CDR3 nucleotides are TGCAGTGCTAGAGATACGGGTAGAAGCACAGATACGCAGTATTTT. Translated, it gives CSARDTGRSTDTQYF.

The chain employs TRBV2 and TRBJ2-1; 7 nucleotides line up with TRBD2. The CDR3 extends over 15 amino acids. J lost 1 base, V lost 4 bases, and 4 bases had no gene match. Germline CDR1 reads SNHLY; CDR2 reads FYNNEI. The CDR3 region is CASSGTSRSYNEQFF. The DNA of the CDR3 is TGTGCCAGCAGTGGGACTAGTCGTTCCTACAATGAGCAGTTCTTC.

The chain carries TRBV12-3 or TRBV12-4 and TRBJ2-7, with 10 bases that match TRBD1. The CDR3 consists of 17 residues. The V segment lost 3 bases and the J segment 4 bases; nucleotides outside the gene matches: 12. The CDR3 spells CASSFLGQGSSLYEQYF. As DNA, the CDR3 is TGTGCCAGCAGTTTCCTGGGACAGGGGTCTTCCCTTTACGAGCAGTACTTC.

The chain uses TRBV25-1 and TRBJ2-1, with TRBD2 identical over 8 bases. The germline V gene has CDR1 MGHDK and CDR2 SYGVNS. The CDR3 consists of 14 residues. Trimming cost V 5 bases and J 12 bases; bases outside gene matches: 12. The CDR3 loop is CASSLEPGLEGQFF. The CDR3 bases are TGTGCCAGCAGTTTAGAACCGGGACTAGAGGGGCAGTTCTTC.

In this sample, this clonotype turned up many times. CDR3 sequence (DNA): TGTGCCAGCAGCGTCTCTGGGGCCAACGTCCTGACTTTC. Its translation: CASSVSGANVLTF. V gene TRBV27 combines with J gene TRBJ2-6; D is unclear. CDR1 MNHEY and CDR2 SMNVEV come from the germline V gene (reference sequence). V was trimmed by 6 bases and J by 0 bases, leaving 3 bases between them. The CDR3 extends over 13 amino acids.

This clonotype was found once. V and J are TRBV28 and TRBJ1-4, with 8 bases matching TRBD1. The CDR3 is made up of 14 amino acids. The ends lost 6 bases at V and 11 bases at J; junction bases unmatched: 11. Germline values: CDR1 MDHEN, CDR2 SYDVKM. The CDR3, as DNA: TGTGCCAGCAGCCCCCTGGACAGGGCAGGGAAACTGTTTTTT. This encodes CASSPLDRAGKLFF.

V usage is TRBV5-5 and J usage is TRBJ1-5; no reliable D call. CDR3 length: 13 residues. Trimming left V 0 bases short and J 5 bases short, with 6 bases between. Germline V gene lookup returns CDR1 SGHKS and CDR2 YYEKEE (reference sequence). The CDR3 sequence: CASSLASDQPQHF. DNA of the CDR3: TGTGCCAGCAGCTTGGCGTCCGATCAGCCCCAGCATTTT.

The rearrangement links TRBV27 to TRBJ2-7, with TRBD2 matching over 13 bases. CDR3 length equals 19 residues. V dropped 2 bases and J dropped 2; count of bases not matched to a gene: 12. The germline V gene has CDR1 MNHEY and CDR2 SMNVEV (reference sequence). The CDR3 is CASSLPTSGRAGGTYEQYF. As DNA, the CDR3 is TGTGCCAGCAGTTTACCAACTAGCGGGAGGGCCGGTGGAACCTACGAGCAGTACTTC.

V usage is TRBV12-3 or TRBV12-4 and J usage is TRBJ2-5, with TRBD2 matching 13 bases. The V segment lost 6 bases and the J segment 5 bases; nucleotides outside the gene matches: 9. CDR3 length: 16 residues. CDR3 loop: CASSRTGTSGTETQYF. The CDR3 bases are TGTGCCAGCAGCCGCACCGGGACTAGCGGGACGGAGACCCAGTACTTC.

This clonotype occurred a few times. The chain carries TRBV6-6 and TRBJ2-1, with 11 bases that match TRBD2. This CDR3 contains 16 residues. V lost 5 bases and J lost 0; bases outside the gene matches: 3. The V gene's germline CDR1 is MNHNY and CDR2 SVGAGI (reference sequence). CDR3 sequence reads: CASSGLAGDSYNEQFF. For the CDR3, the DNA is TGTGCCAGCAGTGGACTAGCGGGTGACTCCTACAATGAGCAGTTCTTC.

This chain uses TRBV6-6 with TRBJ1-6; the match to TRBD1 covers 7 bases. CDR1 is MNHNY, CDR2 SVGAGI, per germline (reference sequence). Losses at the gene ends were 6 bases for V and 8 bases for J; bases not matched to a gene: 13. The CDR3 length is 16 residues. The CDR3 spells CASSPPQGKRDSPLHF. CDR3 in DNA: TGTGCCAGCAGCCCCCCACAGGGGAAGAGAGATTCACCCCTCCACTTT.

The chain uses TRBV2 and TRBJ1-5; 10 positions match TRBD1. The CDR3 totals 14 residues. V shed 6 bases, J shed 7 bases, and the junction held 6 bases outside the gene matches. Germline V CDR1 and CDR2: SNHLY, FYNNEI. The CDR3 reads CASRRDRGEQPQHF. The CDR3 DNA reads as TGTGCCAGCAGGAGGGACAGGGGTGAGCAGCCCCAGCATTTT. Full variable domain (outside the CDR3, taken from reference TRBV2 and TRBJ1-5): EPEVTQTPSHQVTQMGQEVILRCVPISNHLYFYWYRQILGQKVEFLVSFYNNEISEKSEIFDDQFSVERPDGSNFTLKIRSTKLEDSAMYFCASRRDRGEQPQHFGDGTRLSIL.

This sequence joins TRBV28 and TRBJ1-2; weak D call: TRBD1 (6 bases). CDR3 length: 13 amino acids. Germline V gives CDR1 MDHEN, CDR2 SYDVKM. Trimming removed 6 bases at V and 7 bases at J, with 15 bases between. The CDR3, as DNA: TGTGCCAGCAGCGACCTACAGGGACGTGGCTACACCTTC. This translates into CASSDLQGRGYTF.